This T cell receptor (beta chain) stems from a study of early T cells in non-severe SARS-CoV-2 infection. This clonotype was counted many times. CDR1 is SGHKS, CDR2 YYEKEE, per germline (reference sequence). Trimming took off 6 bases at V and 4 bases at J, with 13 bases between the two ends. The CDR3 length is 13 residues. MiXCR was run by TCRdb on the 5' RACE reads, yielding one entry per CDR3 protein. Of more than 65,000 distinct CDR3 sequences listed, roughly 13% are singletons. J is TRBJ1-1 and V is TRBV5-5; no clear D gene. The sample taken for sequencing was whole blood. This TCR came from an adult who was a healthcare worker with PCR-confirmed SARS-CoV-2 infection or an uninfected control (not recorded which). The CDR3 coding sequence is TGTGCCAGCAACCGAGACATTTTCACTGAAGCTTTCTTT. Its translation is CASNRDIFTEAFF.